This T cell receptor (beta chain) was sequenced in a study of blood T cells in healthy people across ages. The length of the CDR3 is 14 residues. V lost 5 bases and J lost 6; bases outside the gene matches: 7. Alongside a J-beta primer mix, a sample-barcoded 5' primer served in a second PCR lasting roughly 7 to 11 cycles. From the 5' RACE reads, TCRdb called clonotypes with MiXCR, one entry per CDR3 protein. The table includes 850,000 to 1,100,000 distinct CDR3 sequences, about two fifths detected once. The sequence derives from a man between 18 and 35 years old in good health. Specimen: blood. The rearrangement links TRBV12-3 or TRBV12-4 to TRBJ1-2, with 9 bases identical to TRBD1. The CDR3 reads CASSGTGGVNGYTF. The CDR3 DNA is TGTGCCAGCAGTGGAACAGGGGGCGTGAATGGCTACACCTTC.